This TCR beta chain was found in a study of blood T cell repertoires in COVID-19. Study-level background: Material from acute and convalescent COVID-19 was sourced from the United States, Italy and Spain. T cells, B-cell-depleted T cells, or PBMCs provided the cDNA or gDNA that served as material.

The CDR3 is made up of 13 amino acids. Germline values: CDR1 WSHSY, CDR2 SAAADI. V shed 10 bases and J shed 7 bases, with 17 bases lying between them. In the authors' workflow: Quantification of nucleated cells was approximated via reference gene primer amplification. TCRdb keeps only in-frame clones here, not all; method: immunoSEQ multiplex PCR. V and J calls and clone size are those listed in that table; D and trimming were worked out from the DNA. The sample consists of 90,000 to 150,000 clones, about two thirds of them appearing once. The chain recombines TRBV10-2 with TRBJ2-1; D not certain. The sequenced material came from peripheral blood. The sequence came from a human donor with acute or convalescent COVID-19. The donor label of this sample is uncertain. In DNA, the CDR3 is TGCGCCACCCTAATGGCACTAAATAATGAGCAGTTCTTC. Its translation is CATLMALNNEQFF.